This T cell receptor beta chain was obtained from a study of long-term antiretroviral therapy in people with HIV. This CDR3 contains 17 residues. CDR1 is SGHTA, CDR2 FQGNSA, per germline. V gave up 1 base and J gave up 2 bases; unmatched junction bases: 6. At the survey level, the v3.0 immunoSEQ assay was run. Data came from immunoSEQ multiplex PCR; TCRdb stores just in-frame clones and leaves some out. The sample yields about 16,000 clones, about 90% seen once. The V and J genes are TRBV7-2 and TRBJ2-3, with 10 bases matching TRBD2. This TCR was sampled from a woman aged 25-40 years with HIV. The material was unsorted PBMCs, obtained around 2.3 years before starting antiretroviral therapy. CDR3 bases: TGTGCCAGCAGCTTAGGGCTAGCGGGGGTCTCCACAGATACGCAGTATTTT. It yields the protein CASSLGLAGVSTDTQYF.